This paragraph reports one TCR beta chain. These data are taken from a study of cytomegalovirus exposure and HLA in healthy donors. The wider study: For the roughly 370 genotyped donors, around 76% fell within the Caucasian-associated ancestry cluster.

Primers: 60 Vbeta forward and 13 Jbeta reverse. Clones were read by immunoSEQ multiplex PCR, and TCRdb kept only the in-frame ones, dropping some. The sample has roughly 120,000 clones, about 8.6% seen once. Germline CDR1 and CDR2: LNHDA and SQIVND (reference sequence). CDR3 size: 16 residues. V lost 6 bases and J lost 1; bases outside the gene matches: 11. This receptor was taken from a woman between 40 and 55 years old in good health and CMV-seropositive. Material for sequencing was PBMCs. The chain couples TRBV19 to TRBJ1-1, with 7 bases matching TRBD1. The CDR3: CASRPRQGVPNTEAFF. Here the CDR3 DNA reads TGTGCCAGTAGGCCCCGACAGGGAGTCCCGAACACTGAAGCTTTCTTT. Full variable domain (remainder filled in from reference TRBV19 and TRBJ1-1): DGGITQSPKYLFRKEGQNVTLSCEQNLNHDAMYWYRQDPGQGLRLIYYSQIVNDFQKGDIAEGYSVSREKKESFPLTVTSAQKNPTAFYLCASRPRQGVPNTEAFFGQGTRLTVV.